The 24 T cell receptor beta chains below were found in one sample sequenced in a study of cytomegalovirus exposure and HLA in healthy donors. Researchers ran the PCR with 60 Vbeta and 13 Jbeta primers. TCRdb's copy holds only in-frame clones and misses some; the assay was immunoSEQ multiplex PCR. The sample holds approximately 210,000 clones, 70% to 80% seen once. Sequenced material: PBMCs. All receptors derive from a woman between 25 and 40 years old in good health and CMV-seropositive.

This clone appeared once. V and J are TRBV5-1 and TRBJ1-2; 8 bases match TRBD1. Per the germline V gene, CDR1 is SGHRS and CDR2 is YFSETQ. Unmatched junction bases numbered 8, after V lost 4 bases and J lost 3 bases. The CDR3 has 15 amino acids. The DNA of the CDR3 is TGCGCCAGCAGCGCCCGGACAGGGCGCGACTATGGCTACACCTTC. Its protein product is CASSARTGRDYGYTF.

This clone has just a few counts. This chain joins TRBV4-2 and TRBJ2-7; tentatively, D is TRBD2 (5 bases). This CDR3 contains 12 residues. V dropped 0 bases and J dropped 6 bases, with 6 bases sitting between them. CDR1 and CDR2 (germline): LGHNA, YNFKEQ. The CDR3 loop reads CASSQDRGEQYF. In DNA form, the CDR3 reads TGTGCCAGCAGCCAAGATCGGGGCGAGCAGTACTTC.

This clone has only one observation. The rearrangement joins TRBV5-4 to TRBJ2-5; 15 bases fit TRBD2. Germline V lookup: CDR1 SGHNT, CDR2 YYREEE (reference sequence). J was trimmed by 5 bases and V by 4 bases; bases with no gene match: 6. The CDR3 totals 16 residues. Here the CDR3 reads CASSPGLAGGPETQYF. CDR3 DNA: TGTGCCAGCAGCCCAGGACTAGCGGGAGGGCCTGAGACCCAGTACTTC.

CDR3 DNA sequence: TGTGCCAGCAGAGCCACTAGTTATACGCAGTATTTT. Its translation: CASRATSYTQYF. This rearrangement joins TRBV6-5 to TRBJ2-3; possibly TRBD2 for D (5 bases). CDR3 length: 12 residues. Trimming took off 6 bases at V and 7 bases at J, with 11 bases between the two ends. The germline V gene has CDR1 MNHEY and CDR2 SVGAGI.

The chain recombines TRBV2 with TRBJ2-7; the match to TRBD2 covers 7 bases. Germline V gives CDR1 SNHLY, CDR2 FYNNEI. V was clipped by 7 bases and J by 2 bases; unmatched bases: 5. CDR3 length: 13 amino acids. This CDR3 reads CASTVGGTYEQYF. The CDR3 DNA reads TGTGCCAGCACCGTGGGAGGGACCTACGAGCAGTACTTC.

This clone appeared a single time. This sequence joins TRBV7-2 and TRBJ1-1, with D tentatively TRBD1 (6 bases). V shed 2 bases and J shed 4 bases, with 14 bases lying between them. Germline lookup yields CDR1 SGHTA and CDR2 FQGNSA. The CDR3 spans 15 residues. DNA of the CDR3: TGTGCCAGCAGCTTACAACAGGGTTTGGGCACTGAAGCTTTCTTT. Encoded protein: CASSLQQGLGTEAFF.

In this sample, this clone turned up once. V and J are TRBV28 and TRBJ2-5; 14 bases are shared with TRBD2. From germline, CDR1 is MDHEN and CDR2 SYDVKM. The V and J ends lost 3 bases and 4 bases, in that order; junction bases with no gene match: 4. The CDR3 extends over 16 amino acids. This CDR3 reads CASSLPGLAGGETQYF. The DNA of the CDR3 is TGTGCCAGCAGTTTGCCCGGACTAGCGGGAGGAGAGACCCAGTACTTC.

The chain combines TRBV7-3 with TRBJ1-5; 7 bases match TRBD1. From germline, CDR1 is SGHTA and CDR2 FQGTGA. V shed 5 bases and J 1 base; nucleotides not matched to a gene: 5. This CDR3 contains 15 residues. CDR3 coding DNA: TGTGCCAGCAGCCCGGACAGGACCAGCAATCAGCCCCAGCATTTT. Its translation is CASSPDRTSNQPQHF. The complete variable domain, with remaining parts taken from reference TRBV7-3 and TRBJ1-5, reads GAGVSQTPSNKVTEKGKYVELRCDPISGHTALYWYRQSLGQGPEFLIYFQGTGAADDSGLPNDRFFAVRPEGSVSTLKIQRTERGDSAVYLCASSPDRTSNQPQHFGDGTRLSIL.

The rearrangement joins TRBV7-9 to TRBJ1-1; 7 nucleotides agree with TRBD1. CDR3 length: 15 amino acids. The V gene's germline CDR1 is SEHNR and CDR2 FQNEAQ (reference sequence). Losses at the gene ends were 0 bases for V and 4 bases for J; bases not matched to a gene: 5. In DNA, the CDR3 is TGTGCCAGCAGCTTAGCCGGGGACAGCTCCACTGAAGCTTTCTTT. Amino acid sequence: CASSLAGDSSTEAFF.

This clone appeared a few times. The chain has TRBV11-2 and TRBJ2-2; D is ambiguous. CDR1 is SGHAT, CDR2 FQNNGV, per germline. Trimming stripped 7 bases from V and 3 bases from J, with 6 bases between. The CDR3 is 12 amino acids. Written as DNA, the CDR3 is TGTGCCAGCACGGTAGACACCGGGGAGCTGTTTTTT. Protein: CASTVDTGELFF.

The chain couples TRBV5-1 to TRBJ2-3; a weak D match, TRBD2 (6 bases). V lost 7 bases, J lost 2 bases, and 14 bases lay in between. Germline V gene data show CDR1 as SGHRS and CDR2 as YFSETQ. This CDR3 has 14 residues. CDR3 protein: CASGPSVLTDTQYF. In DNA form, the CDR3 reads TGCGCCAGCGGGCCTAGCGTCCTCACAGATACGCAGTATTTT.

The V call is TRBV2, the J call TRBJ1-1; D is unclear. From germline, CDR1 is SNHLY and CDR2 FYNNEI. The ends were cut back, 7 bases at V and 4 bases at J, with 7 bases in the middle. The CDR3 totals 11 residues. The CDR3 protein is CASILSTEAFF. CDR3 DNA sequence: TGTGCCAGCATTCTTAGCACTGAAGCTTTCTTT.

This clone appeared a single time. V is TRBV27 and J is TRBJ2-7; TRBD2 matches 7 bases. Germline values: CDR1 MNHEY, CDR2 SMNVEV (reference sequence). With V trimmed by 2 bases and J by 1 base, 2 bases remained unmatched. This CDR3 is 14 amino acids long. The CDR3 sequence is CASSLLGGSYEQYF. The CDR3 DNA follows: TGTGCCAGCAGTTTACTGGGGGGGTCCTACGAGCAGTACTTC.

This clone is a singleton in its sample. This chain links TRBV5-6 with TRBJ2-5, with a weak D call TRBD2 (5 bases). Trimming cost V 3 bases and J 1 base, with 10 bases left between them. The CDR3 totals 14 residues. The germline gives CDR1 SGHDT, CDR2 YYEEEE. The CDR3 bases are TGTGCCAGCAGCTCGGGGATCTTCCAAGAGACCCAGTACTTC. Amino acid sequence: CASSSGIFQETQYF.

This clone was observed a few times. V is TRBV28 and J is TRBJ2-3, with D tentatively TRBD2 (5 bases). There are 14 residues in the CDR3. Germline values: CDR1 MDHEN, CDR2 SYDVKM. The V end was cut by 7 bases, the J end by 5 bases, with 16 bases between. The CDR3 DNA reads TGTGCCAGCATCTCCCCGGGGAAGGTAGATACGCAGTATTTT. Its translation is CASISPGKVDTQYF. The full variable domain, its missing parts supplied by reference TRBV28 and TRBJ2-3, is DVKVTQSSRYLVKRTGEKVFLECVQDMDHENMFWYRQDPGLGLRLIYFSYDVKMKEKGDIPEGYSVSREKKERFSLILESASTNQTSMYLCASISPGKVDTQYFGPGTRLTVL.

Concerning this clone itself: Other DNA sequences in this specimen translate into the identical CDR3. The chain uses TRBV5-1 and TRBJ1-1; a weak D match, TRBD1 (6 bases). The germline V gene has CDR1 SGHRS and CDR2 YFSETQ. CDR3 length: 14 amino acids. V was cut by 3 bases and J by 1 base, with 10 bases left in between. The CDR3 sequence is CASSSRTANTEAFF. Written as DNA, the CDR3 is TGCGCCAGCAGCTCTCGGACAGCGAACACTGAAGCTTTCTTT.

The V call is TRBV28, the J call TRBJ1-6, with D perhaps TRBD1 (6 bases). CDR1 is MDHEN, CDR2 SYDVKM, per germline. The ends were cut back, 6 bases at V and 7 bases at J, with 16 bases in the middle. CDR3 length: 15 residues. The CDR3 protein is CASRPAWGRNSPLHF. In nucleotides, the CDR3 is TGTGCCAGCAGGCCTGCCTGGGGGCGCAATTCACCCCTCCACTTT.

V usage is TRBV18 and J usage is TRBJ2-7; D possibly corresponds to TRBD2 (6 bases). CDR3 length: 14 amino acids. V dropped 2 bases and J dropped 1 base, with 9 bases sitting between them. CDR1 KGHSH and CDR2 LQKENI come from the germline V gene. The CDR3 spells CASSPYSGSYEQYF. The CDR3 DNA reads as TGTGCCAGCTCACCATATAGCGGTTCCTACGAGCAGTACTTC.

This clone was seen only a few times. The chain is built from TRBV7-9 and TRBJ2-2; 7 positions agree with TRBD1. In germline, CDR1 is SEHNR, CDR2 FQNEAQ (reference sequence). The ends lost 6 bases at V and 4 bases at J; junction bases unmatched: 8. This CDR3 comprises 15 residues. CDR3 coding DNA: TGTGCCAGCAGGTCACAGGGGCAGGGCACCGGGGAGCTGTTTTTT. Protein sequence: CASRSQGQGTGELFF.

V and J are TRBV9 and TRBJ2-5; TRBD1 might be the D (6 bases). CDR3 length: 12 residues. Trimming stripped 7 bases from V and 4 bases from J, with 11 bases between. Per germline, CDR1 SGDLS and CDR2 YYNGEE. The CDR3 coding sequence is TGTGCCAGCGGGGGCGGGTCAGAGACCCAGTACTTC. It specifies CASGGGSETQYF.

V and J are TRBV5-5 and TRBJ1-1; D perhaps matches TRBD1 (6 bases). Germline V gene lookup returns CDR1 SGHKS and CDR2 YYEKEE (reference sequence). The V and J ends lost 2 bases and 4 bases respectively, with 15 bases between them. The CDR3 runs 15 residues. CDR3: CASSLQGIGLTEAFF. In DNA, the CDR3 is TGTGCCAGCAGCTTACAGGGAATCGGTCTCACTGAAGCTTTCTTT.

In its sample, this clone was seen a few times. The DNA of the CDR3 is TGTGCCAGCAGCTCCACCCGGCGGGGGGGCCCTGGGGGTGAGCAGTTCTTC. Translating it yields CASSSTRRGGPGGEQFF. The chain is built from TRBV5-6 and TRBJ2-1, with TRBD2 matching 9 bases. Germline V gene sequence: CDR1 SGHDT, CDR2 YYEEEE. This CDR3 comprises 17 residues. The J segment lost 9 bases and the V segment lost 3 bases, leaving 16 bases of the junction unmatched.

This clone was found a few times. This chain uses TRBV4-3 with TRBJ1-1; D perhaps matches TRBD1 (5 bases). Trimming pared 1 base from V and 4 bases from J, leaving 13 bases between. This CDR3 is built from 15 residues. CDR1 LGHNA and CDR2 YSLEER come from the germline V gene. CDR3 sequence reads: CASSQAPRGGTEAFF. The DNA for the CDR3 is TGCGCCAGCAGCCAAGCCCCACGGGGGGGCACTGAAGCTTTCTTT.

This clone appeared a single time. The chain recombines TRBV12-5 with TRBJ2-5; D is perhaps TRBD2 (5 bases). The CDR3 has 18 residues. V was shortened by 0 bases and J by 5 bases, with 22 bases between the two germline ends. Germline lookup yields CDR1 LGHNT and CDR2 FRNRAP. The CDR3: CASGLVQVQHGCGETQYF. The CDR3 DNA reads as TGTGCTAGTGGTTTGGTACAAGTACAGCATGGGTGCGGGGAGACCCAGTACTTC.